Each of the 10 T cell receptor beta chains below was sequenced from the same sample in a study of identical twins. Via MiXCR, TCRdb re-called the 5' RACE reads, giving one row per CDR3 protein. The sample records 450,000 or so distinct CDR3 sequences, more than 13% being singletons. The sample was also reused in another study, on yellow fever vaccine responses in identical twins.

The sequencing input was CD4+ T cells sorted from blood. These receptors originate from a woman under 30 in good health.

This chain connects TRBV4-3 to TRBJ2-2; 8 nucleotides agree with TRBD1. The germline V gene encodes CDR1 LGHNA and CDR2 YSLEER. The CDR3 spans 15 residues. The V segment lost 3 bases and the J segment 4 bases; nucleotides outside the gene matches: 4. The CDR3 spells CASSQTGAATGELFF. The CDR3 DNA reads TGCGCCAGCAGCCAGACAGGGGCGGCCACCGGGGAGCTGTTTTTT.

The chain has TRBV5-6 and TRBJ2-7; the D is unclear. V was pared by 2 bases and J by 3 bases, with 15 bases between. CDR1 and CDR2 (germline): SGHDT, YYEEEE. The CDR3 consists of 15 residues. The CDR3 region has the DNA TGTGCCAGCAGCTTTGAACCGGGCCTTAACTACGAGCAGTACTTC. Amino acids: CASSFEPGLNYEQYF. The full variable domain, with the rest looked up from reference TRBV5-6 and TRBJ2-7, is DAGVTQSPTHLIKTRGQQVTLRCSPKSGHDTVSWYQQALGQGPQFIFQYYEEEERQRGNFPDRFSGHQFPNYSSELNVNALLLGDSALYLCASSFEPGLNYEQYFGPGTRLTVT.

The DNA for the CDR3 is TGCGCCAGCAGCCGGACCGAGAATAATTCACCCCTCCACTTT. Amino acids: CASSRTENNSPLHF. V gene TRBV5-1 combines with J gene TRBJ1-6; D is unresolved. CDR3 length: 14 amino acids. The V gene lost 4 bases and the J gene lost 5 bases, with 10 bases spanning the gap. Germline V CDR1 and CDR2: SGHRS, YFSETQ. Filled out from reference TRBV5-1 and TRBJ1-6, the complete variable domain reads KAGVTQTPRYLIKTRGQQVTLSCSPISGHRSVSWYQQTPGQGLQFLFEYFSETQRNKGNFPGRFSGRQFSNSRSEMNVSTLELGDSALYLCASSRTENNSPLHFGNGTRLTVT.

In DNA, the CDR3 is TGTGCCAGCAGTGAACCAGGACAGGGGGGACGAGAGACCCAGTACTTC. Residues: CASSEPGQGGRETQYF. This chain connects TRBV25-1 to TRBJ2-5, with 10 bases aligning to TRBD1. Trimming cost V 2 bases and J 4 bases; bases outside gene matches: 7. The CDR3 totals 16 residues. Germline values: CDR1 MGHDK, CDR2 SYGVNS.

The table lists this clonotype with a few counts. The chain combines TRBV5-1 with TRBJ2-2, with unresolved D. The V end lost 0 bases, the J end lost 9 bases, and 15 bases lay between the germline ends. Germline V gene data show CDR1 as SGHRS and CDR2 as YFSETQ. The CDR3 is 15 residues long. The CDR3 region has the DNA TGCGCCAGCAGCTTGGTCTCGTACGGAGCGAGGGAGCTGTTTTTT. It encodes CASSLVSYGARELFF.

This clonotype was seen more than once but under ten times. This chain links TRBV24-1 with TRBJ2-1; either TRBD1 or TRBD2 may supply D (6 bases each). The CDR3 spans 13 residues. The germline V gene encodes CDR1 KGHDR and CDR2 SFDVKD. The V gene lost 4 bases and the J gene lost 12 bases, with 15 bases spanning the gap. The CDR3 nucleotides are TGTGCCACCAGTGAACCCAGGGGAGGAGGGCAGTTCTTC. It translates to CATSEPRGGGQFF.

This clonotype was seen only a few times. The V and J genes are TRBV24-1 and TRBJ2-1; D ambiguous. Per the germline V gene, CDR1 is KGHDR and CDR2 is SFDVKD. Trimming shortened V by 1 base and J by 2 bases, and 8 bases separated the two germline ends. The CDR3 runs to 15 residues. The CDR3 nucleotides read TGTGCCACCAGTGATTTAAGAGGAACCTACAATGAGCAGTTCTTC. Translating gives CATSDLRGTYNEQFF.

This clonotype occurred many times. The J gene is TRBJ2-7, the V gene TRBV7-8; D gene ambiguous. The CDR3 sequence is 15 residues long. Deletions cut 7 bases from V and 1 base from J, with 17 bases between. The germline gives CDR1 SGHVS, CDR2 FQNEAQ. The CDR3 reads CASKRTASPSYEQYF. The CDR3 region has the DNA TGTGCCAGCAAACGAACAGCCTCACCTTCCTACGAGCAGTACTTC.

At least ten counts were recorded for this clonotype. The CDR3 nucleotides are TGTGCCAGCAGTCCAGCCCAGTTCTGGGAGACCCAGTACTTC. Its protein product is CASSPAQFWETQYF. The V gene is TRBV12-3 or TRBV12-4, the J gene TRBJ2-5; D gene unclear. The CDR3 totals 14 residues. V was cut by 5 bases and J by 5 bases, with 15 bases left in between.

A few counts support this clonotype. This sequence joins TRBV20-1 and TRBJ2-7; TRBD2 aligns across 10 bases. The germline V gene has CDR1 DFQATT and CDR2 SNEGSKA (reference sequence). Germline trimming cut 3 bases from V and 2 bases from J; bases unmatched to any gene: 4. The CDR3 is 14 amino acids. The chain's CDR3 is CSASVLAGAYEQYF. The CDR3 DNA follows: TGCAGTGCTAGTGTGCTAGCGGGAGCCTACGAGCAGTACTTC.